A selection of T cell receptor beta chains follows, all from one sample in a study of patients and donors after allogeneic stem cell transplantation. In TCRdb, the RT-PCR reads were re-called with MiXCR into one record per CDR3 protein. The sample contains some 200,000 distinct CDR3 sequences, 41% of which appear only once. Sequencing was carried out using blood, either unsorted or a sorted T cell fraction (not recorded which). Source of these receptors: a human donor who was either an allogeneic HSCT recipient or a stem cell or donor lymphocyte infusion donor (not recorded which). It is not recorded whose cells these are; they may come from a transplant donor. CDR3s leave out the opening cysteine and the closing phenylalanine or tryptophan. The order of the fields is J gene, V gene, CDR3 protein.

>TRBJ1-1|TRBV29-1
SVDPVGFKNTEAF
>TRBJ2-1|TRBV7-9
ASSLEGLSYNEQF
>TRBJ2-2|TRBV19
ASSYLAGITGELF
>TRBJ1-5|TRBV28
ASSLRVGAGNQPQH
>TRBJ2-4|TRBV3-1
ASRPTSANIQY
>TRBJ1-2|TRBV29-1
STLPGTAEHYGYT
>TRBJ1-4|TRBV6-5
ASSFLITTGVIEKLF
>TRBJ2-7|TRBV19
ASSIGGLEEQY
>TRBJ1-1|TRBV4-3
ASSQDVRGPEAF
>TRBJ2-1|TRBV28
ASRGGSGEQF
>TRBJ1-5|TRBV10-3
AISGSVGEPQH
>TRBJ2-1|TRBV9
ASSVVGPNNEQF
>TRBJ2-1|TRBV4-1
ASSLVAGGSNEQF
>TRBJ2-4|TRBV4-3
ASSQDPAGGAAKNIQY
>TRBJ2-3|TRBV5-1
ASSAGLAGIDTQY
>TRBJ1-1|TRBV12-3/TRBV12-4
ASSFLVFQGNTEAF
>TRBJ1-2|TRBV5-6
ASSLVQGANYGYT
>TRBJ1-1|TRBV11-2
ASSLGRGPDEAF
>TRBJ1-2|TRBV12-3/TRBV12-4
ASSFEGQTSRGYT
>TRBJ1-1|TRBV6-5
ASSYRPGDTEAF
>TRBJ1-6|TRBV7-2
ASSSHRGPTYNSPLH
>TRBJ2-5|TRBV24-1
ATSDLSGTSGKETQY
>TRBJ1-1|TRBV20-1
SVPGIINTEAF
>TRBJ1-2|TRBV7-3
ASSLEGYYGYT
>TRBJ1-6|TRBV10-3
AISEDSNSPLH
>TRBJ1-5|TRBV2
ASRETGSNQPQH
>TRBJ2-7|TRBV5-1
ASSLAGQEQY
>TRBJ1-5|TRBV12-3/TRBV12-4
ASSFSGDQPQH